One sample yielded the 20 T cell receptor beta chains listed below, sequenced in a study of blood T cell repertoires in COVID-19. The data were produced by immunoSEQ multiplex PCR, yet TCRdb's version contains in-frame clones alone and is incomplete. The repertoire holds a few hundred thousand clones, about 90% seen once, with 3% in the top ten. The sequenced sample was PBMCs or T cells enriched from blood (not recorded which). The receptors come from a woman under 40 who had recovered from COVID-19.

CDR3: CASRDNRNTGELFF. The CDR3 nucleotides are TGTGCCAGCAGGGATAACAGGAACACCGGGGAGCTGTTTTTT. The chain links TRBV2 to TRBJ2-2; D unresolved. Germline CDR1 reads SNHLY; CDR2 reads FYNNEI. Trimming shortened V by 6 bases and J by 1 base, and 9 bases separated the two germline ends. The CDR3 is 14 amino acids.

This chain connects TRBV28 to TRBJ1-5; 7 bases match TRBD1. The CDR3 is made up of 16 amino acids. Germline lookup yields CDR1 MDHEN and CDR2 SYDVKM. With 2 bases clipped from V and 4 bases from J, the junction kept 8 bases outside the gene matches. The CDR3: CASSLLGAGGNQPQHF. The CDR3 DNA follows: TGTGCCAGCAGTTTACTCGGAGCAGGGGGAAATCAGCCCCAGCATTTT.

This chain joins TRBV6-5 and TRBJ2-1; 7 positions match TRBD1. Per germline, CDR1 MNHEY and CDR2 SVGAGI. Trimming at V came to 10 bases and at J to 2 bases, leaving 11 bases not matched to a gene. The CDR3 sequence is 15 residues long. Written as DNA, the CDR3 is TGTGCCACGGGGCGGCAGGGGGAGCCCTACAATGAGCAGTTCTTC. Protein: CATGRQGEPYNEQFF.

The CDR3 reads CASSQAQGSGYEQYF. The CDR3 coding sequence is TGCGCCAGCAGCCAAGCACAGGGAAGCGGCTACGAGCAGTACTTC. V is TRBV4-1 and J is TRBJ2-7; D possibly corresponds to TRBD1 (6 bases). The ends were cut back, 1 base at V and 3 bases at J, with 13 bases in the middle. Germline V gives CDR1 MGHRA, CDR2 YSYEKL. The CDR3 loop spans 15 amino acids.

The J gene is TRBJ2-7, the V gene TRBV12-5, with TRBD2 as a possible D gene (6 bases). CDR1 is LGHNT, CDR2 FRNRAP, per germline. The CDR3 runs to 12 residues. With 5 bases removed from V and 4 bases from J, the gap between germline ends came to 9 bases. For the CDR3, the DNA is TGTGCTAGTGGTGGGGACTTGTACGAGCAGTACTTC. This translates into CASGGDLYEQYF.

This clone was counted a single time. V usage is TRBV7-9 and J usage is TRBJ2-1, with 10 nucleotides matching TRBD2. Germline assignment: CDR1 SEHNR and CDR2 FQNEAQ (reference sequence). The CDR3 has 17 amino acids. V shed 5 bases and J 9 bases; nucleotides not matched to a gene: 16. CDR3 sequence reads: CASSLTRASGRSGEQFF. The CDR3 DNA reads TGTGCCAGCAGCCTTACGAGGGCTAGCGGGAGATCGGGTGAGCAGTTCTTC.

V gene TRBV11-2 combines with J gene TRBJ1-3; D perhaps matches TRBD1 (5 bases). Trimming left V 5 bases short and J 3 bases short, with 20 bases between. The CDR3 is 17 amino acids. Germline CDR1 reads SGHAT; CDR2 reads FQNNGV. DNA for the CDR3: TGTGCCAGCAGCCTATTGGGGTCAGGGTCATATGGAAACACCATATATTTT. Amino acid sequence: CASSLLGSGSYGNTIYF.

The rearrangement links TRBV28 to TRBJ2-5; unclear D gene. The germline gives CDR1 MDHEN, CDR2 SYDVKM. The CDR3 contains 12 residues. The ends were cut back, 3 bases at V and 2 bases at J, with 4 bases in the middle. CDR3 DNA sequence: TGTGCCAGCAGTTTCGGGCAAGAGACCCAGTACTTC. It specifies CASSFGQETQYF.

This clone was picked up one time. CDR3 DNA sequence: TGTGCCAGCAGCTTAGCAGCGGCCTACGAGCAGTACTTC. This gives the protein CASSLAAAYEQYF. The chain recombines TRBV7-8 with TRBJ2-7; a weak D match, TRBD2 (5 bases). V was shortened by 0 bases and J by 2 bases, with 5 bases between the two germline ends. From germline, CDR1 is SGHVS and CDR2 FQNEAQ. This CDR3 region has 13 residues.

The rearrangement uses TRBV6-5 and TRBJ2-7; D is unresolved. Trimming left V 6 bases short and J 6 bases short, with 6 bases between. This CDR3 comprises 10 residues. Germline CDR1 is MNHEY and CDR2 is SVGAGI. The CDR3 nucleotides read TGTGCCAGCAGGGCGGTCGAGCAGTACTTC. Amino acid sequence: CASRAVEQYF.

V is TRBV28 and J is TRBJ2-7; D unresolved. The V and J ends lost 10 bases and 3 bases respectively, with 10 bases between them. This CDR3 region has 11 residues. The germline V gene encodes CDR1 MDHEN and CDR2 SYDVKM. The CDR3 region has the DNA TGTGCCACCTCATCCAGCTACGAGCAGTACTTC. Its protein product is CATSSSYEQYF. Full variable domain (remainder filled in from reference TRBV28 and TRBJ2-7): DVKVTQSSRYLVKRTGEKVFLECVQDMDHENMFWYRQDPGLGLRLIYFSYDVKMKEKGDIPEGYSVSREKKERFSLILESASTNQTSMYLCATSSSYEQYFGPGTRLTVT.

J is TRBJ2-2 and V is TRBV5-1, with TRBD1 matching over 9 bases. Germline assignment: CDR1 SGHRS and CDR2 YFSETQ. The CDR3 has 16 residues. V shed 4 bases and J 3 bases; nucleotides not matched to a gene: 7. CDR3 in DNA: TGCGCCAGCAGCCCTCGAGGACAGGGGTACACCGGGGAGCTGTTTTTT. Protein product: CASSPRGQGYTGELFF.

This chain connects TRBV5-4 to TRBJ1-2; 7 bases are shared with TRBD1. The CDR3 loop spans 16 amino acids. J was trimmed by 2 bases and V by 0 bases; bases with no gene match: 7. CDR1 and CDR2 (germline): SGHNT, YYREEE (reference sequence). For the CDR3, the DNA is TGTGCCAGCAGCTTGGTAGCCGGCAGGGGGAACTATGGCTACACCTTC. It specifies CASSLVAGRGNYGYTF. Using reference TRBV5-4 and TRBJ1-2 for the parts outside the CDR3, the full variable domain is ETGVTQSPTHLIKTRGQQVTLRCSSQSGHNTVSWYQQALGQGPQFIFQYYREEENGRGNFPPRFSGLQFPNYSSELNVNALELDDSALYLCASSLVAGRGNYGYTFGSGTRLTVV.

This rearrangement joins TRBV19 to TRBJ1-2, with D tentatively TRBD1 (5 bases). The CDR3 has 14 amino acids. Trimming pared 5 bases from V and 1 base from J, leaving 11 bases between. Germline CDR1 is LNHDA and CDR2 is SQIVND (reference sequence). The CDR3 is CASSPGGVNYGYTF. The CDR3 coding sequence is TGTGCCAGTAGTCCCGGGGGTGTTAACTATGGCTACACCTTC.

The rearrangement links TRBV5-1 to TRBJ1-5; D is undetermined. Germline V gene data show CDR1 as SGHRS and CDR2 as YFSETQ. V lost 1 base and J lost 0, with 5 bases in between. This CDR3 is 14 amino acids long. The CDR3 DNA reads TGCGCCAGCAGCTTGTCAGGTAGCAATCAGCCCCAGCATTTT. This gives the protein CASSLSGSNQPQHF.

The chain is built from TRBV9 and TRBJ1-3, with 10 positions matching TRBD1. Germline assignment: CDR1 SGDLS and CDR2 YYNGEE. V lost 0 bases and J lost 3; bases outside the gene matches: 6. This CDR3 region has 17 residues. The CDR3 nucleotides read TGTGCCAGCAGCGTAGTGGGGGACAGGGGCTTTGGAAACACCATATATTTT. Amino acids: CASSVVGDRGFGNTIYF.

The genes are TRBV24-1 and TRBJ2-7; TRBD1 aligns across 7 bases. The germline gives CDR1 KGHDR, CDR2 SFDVKD. This CDR3 has 13 amino acids. The J segment lost 6 bases and the V segment lost 3 bases, leaving 4 bases of the junction unmatched. CDR3 bases: TGTGCCACCAGTGATGATGGGACAGTCGAGCAGTACTTC. This codes for CATSDDGTVEQYF.

In this sample, this clone turned up a few times. The chain carries TRBV5-1 and TRBJ1-5; D ambiguous. CDR3 length equals 14 residues. The V end lost 2 bases, the J end lost 1 base, and 7 bases lay between the germline ends. Germline CDR1 is SGHRS and CDR2 is YFSETQ. CDR3 in DNA: TGCGCCAGCAGCTTCGGGGAAAGCAATCAGCCCCAGCATTTT. As protein: CASSFGESNQPQHF. Looking up the rest from reference TRBV5-1 and TRBJ1-5 gives the full variable domain: KAGVTQTPRYLIKTRGQQVTLSCSPISGHRSVSWYQQTPGQGLQFLFEYFSETQRNKGNFPGRFSGRQFSNSRSEMNVSTLELGDSALYLCASSFGESNQPQHFGDGTRLSIL.

The chain employs TRBV27 and TRBJ2-7, with D maybe TRBD1 (6 bases). There are 17 residues in the CDR3. Germline CDR1 MNHEY, CDR2 SMNVEV (reference sequence). Trimming took off 5 bases at V and 5 bases at J, with 25 bases between the two ends. Here the CDR3 DNA reads TGTGCCAGCAGTAGTTCCAGGACAGCTTACGTTTACGACGAGCAGTACTTC. Its protein product is CASSSSRTAYVYDEQYF.

J is TRBJ2-7 and V is TRBV5-5, with 7 nucleotides matching TRBD1. There are 13 residues in the CDR3. Germline CDR1 reads SGHKS; CDR2 reads YYEKEE (reference sequence). The V gene end was trimmed by 3 bases and the J gene end by 1 base; junction bases not matched to a gene: 1. DNA of the CDR3: TGTGCCAGCAGCTCGGGACAGTCCTACGAGCAGTACTTC. Protein product: CASSSGQSYEQYF.